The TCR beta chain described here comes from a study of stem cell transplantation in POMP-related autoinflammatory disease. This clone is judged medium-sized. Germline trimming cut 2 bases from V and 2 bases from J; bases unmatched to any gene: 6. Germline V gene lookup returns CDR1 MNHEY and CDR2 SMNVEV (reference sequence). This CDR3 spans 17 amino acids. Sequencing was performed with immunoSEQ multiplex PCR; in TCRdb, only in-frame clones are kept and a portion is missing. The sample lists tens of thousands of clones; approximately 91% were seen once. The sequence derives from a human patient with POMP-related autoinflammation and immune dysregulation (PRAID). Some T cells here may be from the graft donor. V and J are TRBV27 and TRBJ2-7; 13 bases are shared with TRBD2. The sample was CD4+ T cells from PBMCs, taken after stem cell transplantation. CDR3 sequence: CASSLGLAGAAAYEQYF. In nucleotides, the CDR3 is TGTGCCAGCAGTTTAGGACTAGCGGGAGCAGCCGCCTACGAGCAGTACTTC.